This T cell receptor beta chain was sequenced during a study of T cell responses to AZD1222 COVID-19 vaccine. The germline CDR1 and CDR2 sequences are MNHEY and SVGAGI. The V end was cut by 0 bases, the J end by 1 base, with 9 bases between. CDR3 length: 15 residues. Here immunoSEQ multiplex PCR was the method, and the copy in TCRdb shows in-frame clones only, minus some. The data contain some 86,000 clones, 88% of them singletons. This sequence originates from an adult who received the AZD1222 COVID-19 vaccine. The source material was peripheral blood, sampled 28 days after the second AZD1222 dose. The V and J genes are TRBV6-5 and TRBJ2-5, with D perhaps TRBD2 (5 bases). Here the CDR3 DNA reads TGTGCCAGCAGTTACTCCCCCCGGGGCCAAGAGACCCAGTACTTC. Its protein product is CASSYSPRGQETQYF.